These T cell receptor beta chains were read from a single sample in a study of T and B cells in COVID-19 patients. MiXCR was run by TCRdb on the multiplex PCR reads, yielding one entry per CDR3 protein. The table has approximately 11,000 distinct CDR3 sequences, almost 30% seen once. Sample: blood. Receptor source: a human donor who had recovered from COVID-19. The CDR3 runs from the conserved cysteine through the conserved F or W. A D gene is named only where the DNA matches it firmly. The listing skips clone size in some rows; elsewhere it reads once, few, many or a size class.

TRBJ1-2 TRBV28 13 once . TGTGCCAGCAGTTTACAGGGGACTTATGGCTACACCTTC CASSLQGTYGYTF
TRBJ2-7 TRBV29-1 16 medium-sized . TGCAGCGTTGAAGATCGGGTGACGGGCCCCGTCTACGAGCAGTACTTC CSVEDRVTGPVYEQYF
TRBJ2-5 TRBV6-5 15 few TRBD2 TGTGCCAGCAGTCCCTTGGGCGGGAGCGGGGAGACCCAGTACTTC CASSPLGGSGETQYF
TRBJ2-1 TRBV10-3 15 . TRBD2 TGTGCCATCAGTGAGAGGACTAGCAGTTACAATGAGCAGTTCTTC CAISERTSSYNEQFF
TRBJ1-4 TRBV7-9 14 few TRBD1 TGTGCCAGCAGCCTGACAGGGGGAGATTCGAGACTGTTTTTT CASSLTGGDSRLFF
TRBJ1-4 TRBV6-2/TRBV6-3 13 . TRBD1 TGTGCCAGCAGCCGACAGGGAGCTGAAAAACTGTTTTTT CASSRQGAEKLFF
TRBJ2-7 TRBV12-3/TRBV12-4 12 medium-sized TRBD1 TGTGCCAGCAGGGACACAGGGGGCAGGCAGTACTTC CASRDTGGRQYF
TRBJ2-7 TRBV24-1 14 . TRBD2 TGTGCCACCAGGGAGGCAAGCGGGAGAGGCGAGCAGTACTTC CATREASGRGEQYF
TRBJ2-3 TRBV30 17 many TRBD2 TGTGCCTGGAGTGTACCTGGTAGGACTAGCGGGAAGGATACGCAGTATTTT CAWSVPGRTSGKDTQYF
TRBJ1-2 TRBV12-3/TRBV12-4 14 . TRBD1 TGTGCCAGCAGTTTCGGGGGACAGTTATATGGCTACACCTTC CASSFGGQLYGYTF
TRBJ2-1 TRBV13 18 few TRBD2 TGTGCCAGCAGCCATATTTTAGCGGGGGGGAGCTCCTACAATGAGCAGTTCTTC CASSHILAGGSSYNEQFF
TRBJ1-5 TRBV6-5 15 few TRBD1 TGTGCCAGCAGTGAAGGCAGGGGGAGGACTCAGCCCCAGCATTTT CASSEGRGRTQPQHF
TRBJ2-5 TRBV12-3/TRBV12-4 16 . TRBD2 TGTGCCAGCAGCACTTTGCGGACTAGCGAAAAAGAGACCCAGTACTTC CASSTLRTSEKETQYF
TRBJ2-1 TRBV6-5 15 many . TGTGCCAGCAGTTACTCGAGTGGCGGGTGGGATGAGCAGTTCTTC CASSYSSGGWDEQFF
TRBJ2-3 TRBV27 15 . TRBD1 TGTGCCAGCAGATGGGGGGACAGGGGGGAAGATACGCAGTATTTT CASRWGDRGEDTQYF
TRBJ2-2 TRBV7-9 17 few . TGTGCCAGCAGCTTAGCGACCACTAGAGTGTACACCGGGGAGCTGTTTTTT CASSLATTRVYTGELFF
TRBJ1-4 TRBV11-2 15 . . TGTGCCAGCAGCTTAGAGGGAGGGGGTTGGGAAAAACTGTTTTTT CASSLEGGGWEKLFF
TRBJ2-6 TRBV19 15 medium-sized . TGTGCCAGTAGTCACCAGGGTTTAAGGGCCAACGTCCTGACTTTC CASSHQGLRANVLTF
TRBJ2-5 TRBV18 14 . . TGTGCCAGCTCACCCGTGACAGAGCAAGAGACCCAGTACTTC CASSPVTEQETQYF
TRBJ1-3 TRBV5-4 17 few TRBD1 TGTGCCAGCAGCTTGCTTTCACGACAGGGCTCTGGAAACACCATATATTTT CASSLLSRQGSGNTIYF
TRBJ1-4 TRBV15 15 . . TGTGCCACCAGCAGAGGGAGGACGGGAGGTGAAAAACTGTTTTTT CATSRGRTGGEKLFF
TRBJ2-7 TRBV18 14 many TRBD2 TGTGCCAGCTCAGATACTAGCGCCACCTACGAGCAGTACTTC CASSDTSATYEQYF
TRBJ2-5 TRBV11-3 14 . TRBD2 TGTGCCAGCAGCTCTAGCGGGAGGGGAGAGACCCAGTACTTC CASSSSGRGETQYF
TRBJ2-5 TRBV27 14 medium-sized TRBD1 TGTGCCAGCAGTTCCTTACAGGGGGAAGAGACCCAGTACTTC CASSSLQGEETQYF
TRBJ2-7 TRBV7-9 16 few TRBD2 TGTGCCAGCACCCTCACGAGCGGGAGAGCGTCCTACGAGCAGTACTTC CASTLTSGRASYEQYF
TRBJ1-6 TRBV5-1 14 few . TGTGCCAGCAGCTTCCCAGGGGAGAATTCACCCCTCCACTTT CASSFPGENSPLHF
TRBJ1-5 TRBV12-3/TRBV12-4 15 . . TGTGCCAGCAGTTTCACGACGGGGGGGAGTCAGCCCCAGCATTTT CASSFTTGGSQPQHF
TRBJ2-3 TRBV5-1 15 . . TGCGCCAGCAGCTTGCGGCCCCAGGGTACAGATACGCAGTATTTT CASSLRPQGTDTQYF
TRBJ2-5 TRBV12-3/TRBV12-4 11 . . TGTGCCAGCAGTAGTCTGGAGACCCAGTACTTC CASSSLETQYF
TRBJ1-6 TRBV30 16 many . TGTGCCTGGAGATGGCCCGGGGGCATCGTCAATTCACCCCTCCACTTT CAWRWPGGIVNSPLHF
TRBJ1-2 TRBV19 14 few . TGTGCCAGTAGTGCAGGACGGCCGTCCTATGGCTACACCTTC CASSAGRPSYGYTF
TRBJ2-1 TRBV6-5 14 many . TGTGCCAGCAGTTACTATAGCTCCTACAATGAGCAGTTCTTC CASSYYSSYNEQFF
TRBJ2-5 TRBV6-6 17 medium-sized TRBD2 TGTGCCAGCAGACACACTAGCGGGAGGGCCATTGGAGAGACCCAGTACTTC CASRHTSGRAIGETQYF
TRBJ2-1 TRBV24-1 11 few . TGTGCCATAGGACAGTTAGGCGAGCAGTTCTTC CAIGQLGEQFF